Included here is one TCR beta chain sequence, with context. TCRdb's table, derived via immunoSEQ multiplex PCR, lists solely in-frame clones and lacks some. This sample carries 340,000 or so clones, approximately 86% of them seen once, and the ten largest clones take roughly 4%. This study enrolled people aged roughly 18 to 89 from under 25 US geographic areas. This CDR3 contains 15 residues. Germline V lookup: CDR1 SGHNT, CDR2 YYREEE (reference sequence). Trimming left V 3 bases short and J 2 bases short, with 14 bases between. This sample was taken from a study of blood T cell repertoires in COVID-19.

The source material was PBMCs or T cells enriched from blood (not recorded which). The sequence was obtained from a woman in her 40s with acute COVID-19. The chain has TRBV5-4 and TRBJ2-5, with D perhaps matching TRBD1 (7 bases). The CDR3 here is CASSSQGGIQETQYF. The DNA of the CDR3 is TGTGCCAGCAGCTCCCAGGGGGGCATACAAGAGACCCAGTACTTC.